This TCR beta chain was obtained from a study of blood T cells in healthy people across ages. Points on this clonotype: No antigen is known for it.

The CDR3 runs 15 residues. V trimming: 5 bases; J trimming: 7 bases; junction bases outside the gene matches: 8. CDR1 and CDR2 (germline): SEHNR, FQNEAQ (reference sequence). Study findings and constraints: Considered underestimates were the diversity estimates obtained from one million T cells. Diversity of TCR beta correlated strongly with naive T cell percentage. Long-lived donors carried more naive CD4+ cells and greater diversity than aged donors.

Using a J-beta primer mix together with a sample-barcoded 5' primer, a second PCR was run for about 6 to 12 cycles. Each cDNA was tagged by a template-switch adaptor containing 12 random nucleotides. One entry per CDR3 protein, called by TCRdb with MiXCR from the 5' RACE reads. The table shows approximately 1.5 million distinct CDR3 sequences, with 35% to 45% occurring only once. The chain has TRBV7-9 and TRBJ1-6, with TRBD1 matching over 7 bases. This clonotype originated in a woman aged 18-35 years in good health. Sequencing was carried out using blood. The CDR3 protein is CASSRPDRPNSPLHF. The CDR3 bases are TGTGCCAGCAGCAGACCGGACAGGCCGAATTCACCCCTCCACTTT.